This TCR beta chain was sequenced for a study of blood T cell repertoires in COVID-19. V dropped 0 bases and J dropped 0 bases, with 7 bases sitting between them. CDR3 length: 15 residues. Per the germline V gene, CDR1 is SGDLS and CDR2 is YYNGEE. The method was immunoSEQ multiplex PCR; TCRdb's version includes in-frame clones alone and lacks a portion of them. The profile shows 100,000 to 150,000 clones, 88% of them singletons. The chain joins TRBV9 to TRBJ2-1, with D maybe TRBD2 (5 bases). Sequencing used peripheral blood. This receptor was identified in an elderly woman with acute or convalescent COVID-19. The CDR3 loop reads CASSVEGASYNEQFF. The CDR3 DNA reads TGTGCCAGCAGCGTAGAGGGAGCCTCCTACAATGAGCAGTTCTTC.